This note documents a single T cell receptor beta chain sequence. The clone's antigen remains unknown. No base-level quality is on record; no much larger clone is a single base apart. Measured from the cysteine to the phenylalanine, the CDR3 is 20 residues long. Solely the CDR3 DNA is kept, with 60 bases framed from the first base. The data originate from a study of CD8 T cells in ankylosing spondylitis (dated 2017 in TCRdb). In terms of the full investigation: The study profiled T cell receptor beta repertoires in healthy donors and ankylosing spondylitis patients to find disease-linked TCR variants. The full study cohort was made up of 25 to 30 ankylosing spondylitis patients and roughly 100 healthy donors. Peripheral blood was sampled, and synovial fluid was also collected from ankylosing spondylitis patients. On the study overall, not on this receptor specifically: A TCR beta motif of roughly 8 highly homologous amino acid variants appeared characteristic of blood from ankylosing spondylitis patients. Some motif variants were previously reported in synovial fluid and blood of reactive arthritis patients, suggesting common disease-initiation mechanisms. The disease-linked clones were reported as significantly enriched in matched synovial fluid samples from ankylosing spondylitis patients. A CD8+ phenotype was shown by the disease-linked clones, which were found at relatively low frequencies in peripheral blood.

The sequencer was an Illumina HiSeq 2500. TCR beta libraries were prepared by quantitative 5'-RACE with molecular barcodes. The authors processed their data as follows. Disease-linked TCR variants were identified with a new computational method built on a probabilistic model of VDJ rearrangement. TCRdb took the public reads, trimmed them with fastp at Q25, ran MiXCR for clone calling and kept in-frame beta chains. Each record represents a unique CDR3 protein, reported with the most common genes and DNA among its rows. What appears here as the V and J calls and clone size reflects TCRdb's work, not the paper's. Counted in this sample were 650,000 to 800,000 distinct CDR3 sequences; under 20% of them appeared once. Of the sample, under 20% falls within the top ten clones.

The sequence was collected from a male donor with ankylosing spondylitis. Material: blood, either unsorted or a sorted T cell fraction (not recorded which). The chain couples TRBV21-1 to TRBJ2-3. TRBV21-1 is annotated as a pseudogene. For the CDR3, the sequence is CASSKDSYKQRTSGTDTQYF. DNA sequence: TGTGCCAGCAGCAAAGATAGTTATAAACAGCGAACGAGTGGCACAGATACGCAGTATTTT.